This TCR beta chain was recorded in a study of human T cells and chemical hapten exposure. Study conclusions and caveats: Among TCRs, those above 1 in 1000 frequency were unaffected by DPC sensitization. Relative to controls, expanded TCRs formed significantly more large CDR3 similarity clusters.

Time point given: patch test 1, 2 weeks after DPC sensitization. Treatment indicated: therapeutic diphenylcyclopropenone sensitization with weekly scalp DPC. Patch tests were applied only after blood draws. Those who donated were patients with alopecia, 18 to 70 years of age, and suitable for DPC. This clonotype was seen at least ten times. What it binds is not known. TCRdb reprocessed the RACE reads with MiXCR, giving one entry per CDR3 protein. The sample shows 50,000 or so distinct CDR3 sequences, about 9% of them seen only once. The input for sequencing was whole blood, taken in connection with sensitization to the hapten diphenylcyclopropenone (DPC). The clonotype comes from a woman between 50 and 59 years old with alopecia areata. Some clones in this sample may be carry-over from other donors' samples.

DNA for the CDR3: TGCAGTGCCCGGAGCTCTGGGAGGTCTGGGGCCAACGTCCTGACTTTC. This sequence encodes CSARSSGRSGANVLTF. The rearrangement uses TRBV20-1 and TRBJ2-6, with D possibly being TRBD2 (6 bases). The germline V and J ends were trimmed by 6 bases and 1 base, with 16 bases remaining between them. This CDR3 is built from 16 residues. Per germline, CDR1 DFQATT and CDR2 SNEGSKA (reference sequence).